The present TCR beta chain was sequenced within a study of T-cell memory formation after mild COVID-19. In the study overall: Most TCR clusters belonged to a single donor.

A single record per CDR3 protein comes from TCRdb applying MiXCR to the 5' RACE reads. Of tens of thousands of distinct CDR3 sequences in the sample, around a quarter are singletons; the top ten hold approximately 39%. This CDR3 is built from 15 residues. J lost 4 bases, V lost 0 bases, and 0 bases had no gene match. In germline, CDR1 is LGHNA, CDR2 YNFKEQ. The chain recombines TRBV4-2 with TRBJ2-3; TRBD2 matches at 11 bases. Sequenced: PBMCs or a T cell subset sorted from them (not recorded which). The sequence came from a man between 18 and 29 years old who had mild COVID-19 (a few samples of this study predate the infection). Cell type and time point are not known. CDR3 sequence: CASSQDSGGADTQYF. CDR3 bases: TGTGCCAGCAGCCAAGATAGCGGGGGGGCAGATACGCAGTATTTT.